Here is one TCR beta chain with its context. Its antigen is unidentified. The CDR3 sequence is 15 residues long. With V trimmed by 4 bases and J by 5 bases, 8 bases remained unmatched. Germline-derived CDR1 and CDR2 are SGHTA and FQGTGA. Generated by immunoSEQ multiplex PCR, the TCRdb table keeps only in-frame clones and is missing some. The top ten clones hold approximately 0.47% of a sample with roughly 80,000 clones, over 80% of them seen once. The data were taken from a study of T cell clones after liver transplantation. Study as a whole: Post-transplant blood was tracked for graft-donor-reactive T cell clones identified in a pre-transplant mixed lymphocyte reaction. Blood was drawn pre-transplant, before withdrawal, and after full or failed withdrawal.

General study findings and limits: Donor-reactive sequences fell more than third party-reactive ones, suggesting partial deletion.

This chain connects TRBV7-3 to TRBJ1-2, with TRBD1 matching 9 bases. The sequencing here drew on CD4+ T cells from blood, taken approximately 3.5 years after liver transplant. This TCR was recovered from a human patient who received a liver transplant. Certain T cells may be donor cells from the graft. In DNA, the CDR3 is TGTGCCAGCAGCTACCCGGGACAGGGCCTTTATGGCTACACCTTC. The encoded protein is CASSYPGQGLYGYTF.